Listed below are T cell receptor beta chains from one sample, sequenced in a study of monozygotic twins with cystic fibrosis. Sequenced by immunoSEQ multiplex PCR; TCRdb stores in-frame clones only, minus some. Of approximately 17,000 clones in the sample, roughly 96% were seen once. The specimen sequenced was blood. These receptor sequences come from a girl under 10 years old with cystic fibrosis. CDR3s include the opening cysteine and the closing phenylalanine or tryptophan. D genes are given only for firm matches. The size of a clone is reported for some rows only, either as once, few or many, or as a class for expanded clones.

>-|TRBV7-8|-|TRBJ2-1
CASSLVRFNEQFF
TGTGCCAGCAGCTTAGTCCGCTTCAATGAGCAGTTCTTC
>-|TRBV4-3|TRBD1|TRBJ2-6
CASSQMTGAFGANVLTF
TGCGCCAGCAGCCAGATGACAGGGGCGTTTGGGGCCAACGTCCTGACTTTC
>-|TRBV11-2|-|TRBJ2-7
CASSSLSGIPYEQYF
TGTGCCAGCAGCTCCCTCTCCGGGATCCCCTACGAGCAGTACTTC
>-|TRBV10-1|-|TRBJ1-2
CASSESQGRGYTF
TGCGCCAGCAGTGAGTCGCAGGGGCGCGGCTACACCTTC
>-|TRBV10-3|-|TRBJ2-1
CATQEMFGNEQFF
TGTGCCACTCAGGAAATGTTTGGCAATGAGCAGTTCTTC
>-|TRBV27|-|TRBJ1-1
CASSLDFSGARTEAFF
TGTGCCAGCAGTTTAGATTTCTCAGGGGCACGAACTGAAGCTTTCTTT
>once|TRBV7-9|-|TRBJ1-2
CASSLVGYGYTF
TGTGCCAGCAGCTTAGTCGGTTATGGCTACACCTTC
>-|TRBV9|-|TRBJ1-1
CASSVDGGMNTEAFF
TGTGCCAGCAGCGTAGATGGGGGCATGAACACTGAAGCTTTCTTT
>-|TRBV25-1|TRBD1|TRBJ1-2
CASSEAGTGSFRGYTF
TGTGCCAGCAGTGAAGCCGGGACAGGTTCTTTTCGGGGCTACACCTTC
>few|TRBV6-1|-|TRBJ1-1
CASSLTHTEAFF
TGTGCCAGCAGCCTCACGCACACTGAAGCTTTCTTT
>-|TRBV6-1|-|TRBJ1-2
CASSEPGTQDGYTF
TGTGCCAGCAGTGAACCAGGGACTCAGGATGGCTACACCTTC
>-|TRBV2|-|TRBJ2-3
CASSEWADTQYF
TGTGCCAGCAGTGAATGGGCAGATACGCAGTATTTT
>-|TRBV6-5|-|TRBJ1-4
CASSYGATGREKLFF
TGTGCCAGCAGTTACGGGGCCACAGGGAGGGAAAAACTGTTTTTT
>few|TRBV5-1|TRBD2|TRBJ2-2
CASSPGTSGSTGELFF
TGCGCCAGCAGCCCGGGGACTAGCGGGAGCACCGGGGAGCTGTTTTTT
>-|TRBV7-9|-|TRBJ1-3
CASSLDGSGNTIYF
TGTGCCAGCAGCTTAGACGGCTCTGGAAACACCATATATTTT
>-|TRBV14|-|TRBJ1-1
CASSQTARYTEAFF
TGTGCCAGCAGCCAAACAGCCCGATACACTGAAGCTTTCTTT
>-|TRBV9|TRBD1|TRBJ1-6
CASSVAPGTGTNSPLHF
TGTGCCAGCAGCGTAGCTCCCGGGACAGGGACGAATTCACCCCTCCACTTT
>-|TRBV27|-|TRBJ1-5
CASSLKPVGQSRFDSNQPQHF
TGTGCCAGCAGTTTAAAACCCGTCGGACAGAGTAGGTTCGATAGCAATCAGCCCCAGCATTTT
>-|TRBV27|-|TRBJ1-1
CASSWGVPNTEAFF
TGTGCCAGCAGTTGGGGAGTACCTAACACTGAAGCTTTCTTT
>-|TRBV5-1|TRBD1|TRBJ2-3
CASSLAAGGGTDTQYF
TGCGCCAGCAGCTTGGCGGCAGGGGGCGGCACAGATACGCAGTATTTT
>-|TRBV7-2|TRBD1|TRBJ2-4
CASSQGQGVKNIQYF
TGTGCCAGCAGCCAAGGACAGGGGGTGAAAAACATTCAGTACTTC
>-|TRBV5-1|TRBD1|TRBJ2-5
CASSLVVDRVVETQYF
TGCGCCAGCAGCTTGGTGGTGGACAGGGTGGTGGAGACCCAGTACTTC
>-|TRBV5-1|-|TRBJ2-3
CASSLGDGGLYF
TGCGCCAGCAGCTTGGGTGACGGAGGCCTGTATTTT
>once|TRBV27|TRBD2|TRBJ2-1
CASSLAGGSGYEQFF
TGTGCCAGCTCATTGGCGGGGGGTTCCGGGTATGAGCAGTTCTTC
>-|TRBV4-3|TRBD2|TRBJ2-5
CASSQEIAGGRETQYF
TGCGCCAGCAGCCAAGAGATAGCGGGGGGGCGAGAGACCCAGTACTTC
>-|TRBV27|-|TRBJ2-2
CASSLYWVDTGELFF
TGTGCCAGCAGTTTATACTGGGTGGACACCGGGGAGCTGTTTTTT
>-|TRBV2|-|TRBJ1-5
CASPRPNQPQHF
TGTGCCAGCCCGAGACCCAATCAGCCCCAGCATTTT
>-|TRBV6-5|-|TRBJ2-7
CASSYSWRDEQYF
TGTGCCAGCAGTTACTCTTGGAGGGACGAGCAGTACTTC
>-|TRBV2|-|TRBJ1-2
CASSDVGGQGKYGYTF
TGTGCCAGCAGTGACGTGGGTGGTCAGGGAAAGTATGGCTACACCTTC
>-|TRBV7-9|-|TRBJ1-2
CASSLGVGTRDGYTF
TGTGCCAGCAGCTTAGGGGTAGGGACCCGGGATGGCTACACCTTC
>-|TRBV25-1|-|TRBJ1-2
CASSRDYGYTF
TGTGCCAGCAGCAGGGACTATGGCTACACCTTC
>-|TRBV19|-|TRBJ2-3
CASSKGSVADTQYF
TGTGCCAGTAGTAAGGGCTCAGTGGCAGATACGCAGTATTTT
>-|TRBV21-1|-|TRBJ1-6
CASSNFGSKSYSPLHF
TGTGCCAGCAGCAACTTTGGGTCGAAAAGTTATTCACCCCTCCACTTT
>-|TRBV5-1|TRBD1|TRBJ1-1
CASSSGQGAMNTEAFF
TGCGCCAGCAGCTCTGGACAGGGGGCGATGAACACTGAAGCTTTCTTT
>-|TRBV6-5|TRBD1|TRBJ1-1
CASILRQGRTEAFF
TGTGCCAGCATCTTACGACAGGGGAGGACTGAAGCTTTCTTT
>-|TRBV12-5|-|TRBJ2-7
CASGFGTQRVPYEQYF
TGTGCTAGTGGTTTCGGGACACAAAGGGTTCCCTACGAGCAGTACTTC
>-|TRBV18|-|TRBJ2-1
CASSPPLDEQFF
TGTGCCAGCTCACCCCCTTTGGATGAGCAGTTCTTC
>-|TRBV28|-|TRBJ2-7
CASRLSSYEQYF
TGTGCCAGCAGGTTGAGCTCCTACGAGCAGTACTTC
>-|TRBV7-9|TRBD2|TRBJ2-3
CASSSLAGGYTDTQYF
TGTGCCAGCAGCTCCCTCGCGGGGGGGTACACAGATACGCAGTATTTT
>-|TRBV29-1|-|TRBJ1-2
CSVEVDGLNGYTF
TGCAGCGTTGAAGTGGACGGACTCAATGGCTACACCTTC
>few|TRBV4-3|TRBD1|TRBJ1-6
CASSPLQGANSPLHF
TGCGCCAGCAGCCCTCTACAGGGGGCTAATTCACCCCTCCACTTT
>-|TRBV6-5|-|TRBJ1-5
CASTQGGLQPQHF
TGTGCCAGCACCCAAGGGGGGCTTCAGCCCCAGCATTTT
>-|TRBV2|-|TRBJ1-2
CASDRGEGSYGYTF
TGTGCCAGCGATCGAGGTGAGGGATCTTATGGCTACACCTTC
>-|TRBV29-1|-|TRBJ2-5
CSVPLQTQYF
TGCAGCGTTCCCCTCCAGACCCAGTACTTC
>-|TRBV7-8|-|TRBJ1-5
CASSLGQINQPQHF
TGTGCCAGCAGCTTAGGACAGATTAATCAGCCCCAGCATTTT
>-|TRBV6-6|TRBD1|TRBJ2-5
CASSDRGLPRETQYF
TGTGCCAGCAGTGACAGGGGCTTACCACGGGAGACCCAGTACTTC
>-|TRBV6-1|-|TRBJ1-5
CASSDQGTQPQHF
TGTGCCAGCAGTGACCAAGGGACTCAGCCCCAGCATTTT
>-|TRBV6-5|-|TRBJ1-6
CASSYGRGDSPLHF
TGTGCCAGCAGTTACGGGCGGGGCGATTCACCCCTCCACTTT
>-|TRBV7-2|-|TRBJ2-7
CASSPNTGSIPYEQYF
TGTGCCAGCAGCCCCAATACAGGGTCGATTCCCTACGAGCAGTACTTC
>-|TRBV19|TRBD1|TRBJ2-7
CASSMTGSYEQYF
TGTGCCAGTAGTATGACAGGGTCCTACGAGCAGTACTTC
>once|TRBV5-1|-|TRBJ2-5
CASSLGGGETQYF
TGCGCCAGCAGCTTGGGAGGGGGAGAGACCCAGTACTTC
>once|TRBV2|-|TRBJ1-5
CASSEATNTVNQPQHF
TGTGCCAGCAGTGAAGCAACGAATACAGTCAATCAGCCCCAGCATTTT
>-|TRBV4-3|-|TRBJ2-3
CASSQDVNGRDTQYF
TGCGCCAGCAGCCAAGATGTAAACGGGCGAGATACGCAGTATTTT
>-|TRBV10-1|-|TRBJ2-1
CASSEGGRNEQFF
TGCGCCAGCAGTGAAGGCGGGCGGAATGAGCAGTTCTTC
>once|TRBV10-2|-|TRBJ2-5
CASSEAVLGETQYF
TGCGCCAGCAGTGAGGCAGTGTTGGGAGAGACCCAGTACTTC